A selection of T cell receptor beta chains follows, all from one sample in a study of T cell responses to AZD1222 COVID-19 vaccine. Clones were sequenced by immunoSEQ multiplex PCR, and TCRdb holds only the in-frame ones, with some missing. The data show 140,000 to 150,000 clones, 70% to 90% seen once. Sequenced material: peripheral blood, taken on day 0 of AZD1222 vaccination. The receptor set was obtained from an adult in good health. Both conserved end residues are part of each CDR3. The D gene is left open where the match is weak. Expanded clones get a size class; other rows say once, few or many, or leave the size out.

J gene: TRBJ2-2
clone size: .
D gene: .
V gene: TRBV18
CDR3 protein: CASSPIQGSNTGELFF
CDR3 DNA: TGTGCCAGCTCACCGATACAGGGTTCAAACACCGGGGAGCTGTTTTTT

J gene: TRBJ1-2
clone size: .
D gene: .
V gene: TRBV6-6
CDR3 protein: CASSQQENPNYGYTF
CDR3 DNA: TGTGCCAGCAGTCAACAGGAAAACCCTAACTATGGCTACACCTTC

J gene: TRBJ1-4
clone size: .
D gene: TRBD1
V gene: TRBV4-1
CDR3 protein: CASSQEPGTGTTNEKLFF
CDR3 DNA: TGCGCCAGCAGCCAAGAACCCGGGACAGGGACAACTAATGAAAAACTGTTTTTT

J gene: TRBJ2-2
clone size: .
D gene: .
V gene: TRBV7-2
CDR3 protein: CASSLAAVSNTGELFF
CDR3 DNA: TGTGCCAGCAGCTTAGCTGCGGTCTCGAACACCGGGGAGCTGTTTTTT

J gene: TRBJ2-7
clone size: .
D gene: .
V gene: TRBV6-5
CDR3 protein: CASSFDRTLYEQYF
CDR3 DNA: TGTGCCAGCAGCTTTGACAGGACTCTTTACGAGCAGTACTTC

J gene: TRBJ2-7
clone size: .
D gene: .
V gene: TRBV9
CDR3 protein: CASSVEDRGGYEQYF
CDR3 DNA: TGTGCCAGCAGCGTCGAAGATAGAGGTGGCTACGAGCAGTACTTC

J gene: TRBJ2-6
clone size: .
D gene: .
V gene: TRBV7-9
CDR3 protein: CASSLARGLLSGANVLTF
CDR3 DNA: TGTGCCAGCAGCTTAGCGCGGGGACTGCTCTCTGGGGCCAACGTCCTGACTTTC

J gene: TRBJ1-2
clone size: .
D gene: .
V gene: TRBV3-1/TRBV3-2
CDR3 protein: CASSWAGSSYTF
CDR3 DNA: TGTGCCAGCAGTTGGGCAGGGAGTAGCTACACCTTC

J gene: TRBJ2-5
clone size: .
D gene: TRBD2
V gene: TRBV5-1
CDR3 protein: CASSPGLAGGGETQYF
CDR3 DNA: TGCGCCAGCAGCCCGGGACTAGCGGGGGGAGGAGAGACCCAGTACTTC

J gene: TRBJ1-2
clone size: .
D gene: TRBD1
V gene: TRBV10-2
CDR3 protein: CASSEDRGTPYGYTF
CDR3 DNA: TGCGCCAGCAGTGAGGACAGGGGGACCCCTTATGGCTACACCTTC

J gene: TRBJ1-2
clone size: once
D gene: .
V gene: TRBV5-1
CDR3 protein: CASSGGNTGPAFDGYTF
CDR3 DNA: TGCGCCAGTTCGGGAGGAAATACAGGACCGGCCTTCGATGGCTACACCTTC

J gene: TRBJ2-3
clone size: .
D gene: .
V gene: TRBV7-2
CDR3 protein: CASSLMPTAEAQYF
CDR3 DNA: TGTGCCAGCAGCTTAATGCCTACTGCAGAGGCGCAGTATTTT

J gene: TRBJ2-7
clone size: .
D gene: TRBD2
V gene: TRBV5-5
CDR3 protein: CASSLDTSGFYEQYF
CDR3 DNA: TGTGCCAGCAGCTTGGATACTAGCGGATTCTACGAGCAGTACTTC

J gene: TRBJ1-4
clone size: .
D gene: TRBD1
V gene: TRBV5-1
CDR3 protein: CASSLGGGLANEKLFF
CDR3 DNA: TGCGCCAGCAGCTTGGGAGGGGGCCTGGCTAATGAAAAACTGTTTTTT

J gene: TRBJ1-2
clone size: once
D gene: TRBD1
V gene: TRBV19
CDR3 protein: CASKTTGGRGNRGYTF
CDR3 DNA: TGTGCCAGTAAAACTACAGGGGGGCGAGGTAATCGTGGCTACACCTTC

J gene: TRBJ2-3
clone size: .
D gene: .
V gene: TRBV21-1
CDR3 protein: CASSKRLAGSTDTQYF
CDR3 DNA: TGTGCCAGCAGCAAGAGACTAGCGGGGAGCACAGATACGCAGTATTTT

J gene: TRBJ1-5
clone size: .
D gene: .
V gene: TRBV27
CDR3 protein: CASKGDRAQPQHF
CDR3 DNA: TGTGCCAGCAAGGGGGACCGAGCCCAGCCCCAGCATTTT